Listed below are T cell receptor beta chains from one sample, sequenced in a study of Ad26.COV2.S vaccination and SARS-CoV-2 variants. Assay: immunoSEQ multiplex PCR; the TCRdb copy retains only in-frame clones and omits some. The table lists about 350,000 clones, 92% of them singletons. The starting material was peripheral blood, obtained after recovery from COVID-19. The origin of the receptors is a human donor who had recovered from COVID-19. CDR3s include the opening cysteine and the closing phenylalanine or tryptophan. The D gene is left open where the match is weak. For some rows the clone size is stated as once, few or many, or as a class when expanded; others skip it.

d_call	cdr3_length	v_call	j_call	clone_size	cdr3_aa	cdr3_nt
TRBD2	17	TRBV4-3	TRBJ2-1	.	CASSQGGPGTSVNEQFF	TGCGCCAGCAGCCAGGGAGGCCCCGGGACTAGCGTGAATGAGCAGTTCTTC
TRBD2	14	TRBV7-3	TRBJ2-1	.	CASSLRASGGEQFF	TGTGCCAGCAGCTTACGAGCTAGCGGTGGTGAGCAGTTCTTC
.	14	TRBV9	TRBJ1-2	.	CASSVVTGHYGYTF	TGTGCCAGCAGCGTCGTGACAGGCCACTATGGCTACACCTTC
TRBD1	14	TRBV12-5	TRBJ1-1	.	CASGMGQLNTEAFF	TGTGCTAGTGGTATGGGACAGTTAAACACTGAAGCTTTCTTT
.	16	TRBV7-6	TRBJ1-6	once	CASSSFGGQSGSPLHF	TGTGCCAGCAGCTCATTCGGGGGGCAGTCGGGTTCACCCCTCCACTTT
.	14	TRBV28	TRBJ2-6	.	CASSGGSGANVLTF	TGTGCCAGCAGTGGGGGTTCTGGGGCCAACGTCCTGACTTTC
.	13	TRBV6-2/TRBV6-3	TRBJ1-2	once	CASSPGTLGGVTF	TGTGCCAGCAGCCCCGGGACACTCGGAGGGGTCACCTTC
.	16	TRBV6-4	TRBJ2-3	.	CASSDSGSSLRDTQYF	TGTGCCAGCAGTGACTCAGGCAGCTCCTTGAGGGATACGCAGTATTTT
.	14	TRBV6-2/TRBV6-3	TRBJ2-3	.	CASSYSTVADTQYF	TGTGCCAGCAGTTACTCGACTGTTGCAGATACGCAGTATTTT
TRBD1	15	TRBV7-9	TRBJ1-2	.	CASSLRDRPIYGYTF	TGTGCCAGCAGCTTAAGGGACAGGCCGATCTATGGCTACACCTTC
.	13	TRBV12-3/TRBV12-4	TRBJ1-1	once	CASVVRVSTEAFF	TGTGCCAGCGTAGTACGGGTCTCCACTGAAGCTTTCTTT
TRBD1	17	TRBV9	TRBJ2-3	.	CASSVGDRIGRGDTQYF	TGTGCCAGCAGCGTAGGGGACAGGATCGGCCGGGGAGATACGCAGTATTTT
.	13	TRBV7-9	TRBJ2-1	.	CASSLGDFDEQFF	TGTGCCAGCAGCTTAGGGGACTTCGATGAGCAGTTCTTC
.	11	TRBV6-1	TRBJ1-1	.	CASSEDRQAFF	TGTGCCAGCAGCGAAGACAGGCAAGCTTTCTTT
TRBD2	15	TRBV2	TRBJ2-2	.	CASSDGLAATGELFF	TGTGCCAGCAGTGACGGACTAGCGGCGACCGGGGAGCTGTTTTTT
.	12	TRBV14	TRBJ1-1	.	CASSQDAGEAFF	TGTGCCAGCAGCCAAGATGCGGGTGAAGCTTTCTTT
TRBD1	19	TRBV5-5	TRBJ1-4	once	CASSFSGTGRLVENEKLFF	TGTGCCAGCAGTTTTTCCGGGACAGGGAGGCTCGTGGAGAATGAAAAACTGTTTTTT
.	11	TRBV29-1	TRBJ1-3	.	CSVLRGNTIYF	TGCAGCGTCCTACGAGGAAACACCATATATTTT
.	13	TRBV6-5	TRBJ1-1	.	CASRTKLNTEAFF	TGTGCCAGCAGGACAAAATTGAACACTGAAGCTTTCTTT
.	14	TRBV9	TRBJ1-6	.	CASGPGTNNSPLHF	TGTGCCAGCGGACCAGGGACGAATAATTCACCCCTCCACTTT
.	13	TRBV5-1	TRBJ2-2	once	CASSSDWTGELFF	TGCGCCAGCAGCTCAGATTGGACCGGGGAGCTGTTTTTT
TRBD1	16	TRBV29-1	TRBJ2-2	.	CSVGGQGVQPTGELFF	TGCAGCGTAGGGGGACAGGGGGTTCAACCCACCGGGGAGCTGTTTTTT
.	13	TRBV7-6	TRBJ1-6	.	CASSLRENSPLHF	TGTGCCAGCAGCTTACGGGAAAATTCACCCCTCCACTTT
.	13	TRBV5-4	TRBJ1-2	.	CASSLDSNYGYTF	TGTGCCAGCAGCTTGGACAGTAACTATGGCTACACCTTC
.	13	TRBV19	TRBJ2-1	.	CASSRMLGDEQFF	TGTGCCAGTAGTCGTATGCTTGGGGATGAGCAGTTCTTC
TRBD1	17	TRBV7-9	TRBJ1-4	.	CASSLVIGTGFNEKLFF	TGTGCCAGCAGCTTAGTCATCGGGACAGGTTTTAATGAAAAACTGTTTTTT
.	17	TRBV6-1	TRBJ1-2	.	CASSEPMTGVNIYGYTF	TGTGCCAGCAGTGAGCCTATGACAGGAGTTAACATTTATGGCTACACCTTC
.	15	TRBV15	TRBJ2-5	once	CATSRDRPGQETQYF	TGTGCCACCAGCAGAGATAGGCCAGGTCAAGAGACCCAGTACTTC
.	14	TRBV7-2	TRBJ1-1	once	CASSFGALGTEAFF	TGTGCCAGCAGCTTCGGGGCATTGGGCACTGAAGCTTTCTTT
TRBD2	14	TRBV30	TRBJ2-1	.	CAWSVLPGGDEQFF	TGTGCCTGGAGTGTACTGCCGGGAGGGGATGAGCAGTTCTTC
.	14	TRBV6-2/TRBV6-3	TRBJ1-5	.	CASSATGIRQPQHF	TGTGCCAGCAGTGCTACAGGGATAAGGCAGCCCCAGCATTTT
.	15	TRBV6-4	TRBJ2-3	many	CASSEGAGAGDTQYF	TGTGCCAGCAGTGAAGGTGCGGGGGCCGGAGATACGCAGTATTTT
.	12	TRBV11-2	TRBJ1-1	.	CASNPKRTEAFF	TGTGCCAGCAACCCAAAAAGGACTGAAGCTTTCTTT
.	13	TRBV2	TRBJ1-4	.	CASTTDGLVKLFF	TGTGCCAGCACTACGGACGGCCTAGTGAAACTGTTTTTT
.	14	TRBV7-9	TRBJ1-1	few	CASSQGGTNTEAFF	TGTGCCAGCAGCCAAGGGGGGACGAACACTGAAGCTTTCTTT
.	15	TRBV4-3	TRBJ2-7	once	CASSQGRATVHEQYF	TGCGCCAGCAGCCAAGGTCGGGCTACTGTCCACGAGCAGTACTTC
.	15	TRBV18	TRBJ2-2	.	CASSPIKWASGELFF	TGTGCCAGCTCACCTATCAAGTGGGCATCCGGGGAGCTGTTTTTT
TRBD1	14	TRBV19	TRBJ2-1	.	CATRDRGYYNEQFF	TGTGCCACCCGGGACAGGGGATATTACAATGAGCAGTTCTTC
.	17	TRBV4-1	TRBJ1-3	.	CASSRMQGGSNGNTIYF	TGCGCCAGCAGCCGCATGCAAGGGGGGTCTAATGGAAACACCATATATTTT
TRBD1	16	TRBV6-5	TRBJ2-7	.	CASSYRNRGQGDEQYF	TGTGCCAGCAGTTACCGTAACAGGGGGCAGGGCGACGAGCAGTACTTC
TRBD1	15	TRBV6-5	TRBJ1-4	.	CASSYRDRVNEKLFF	TGTGCCAGCAGTTACCGGGACAGGGTGAATGAAAAACTGTTTTTT